This entry is about one T cell receptor beta chain. The antigen is undetermined. Sequencing used immunoSEQ multiplex PCR; TCRdb keeps in-frame clones, though not all of them. The sample consists of tens of thousands of clones, approximately 93% of them appearing once. This specimen comes from a study of T cells in localized non-small cell lung cancer. Study conclusions and caveats: Across samples, adjacent lung featured a median roughly 50 of the top 100 tumor clones.

Trimming cost V 5 bases and J 3 bases; bases outside gene matches: 7. The length of the CDR3 is 14 residues. The germline V gene has CDR1 SGHKS and CDR2 YYEKEE (reference sequence). The chain is built from TRBV5-5 and TRBJ1-1; 7 bases map to TRBD1. The receptor was derived from a man aged 35-69 years with stage I lung adenocarcinoma. The sample in question was peripheral blood, obtained before any cancer treatment. CDR3 coding DNA: TGTGCCAGCAGGCTCGGGACAGATGACACTGAAGCTTTCTTT. Translated: CASRLGTDDTEAFF.